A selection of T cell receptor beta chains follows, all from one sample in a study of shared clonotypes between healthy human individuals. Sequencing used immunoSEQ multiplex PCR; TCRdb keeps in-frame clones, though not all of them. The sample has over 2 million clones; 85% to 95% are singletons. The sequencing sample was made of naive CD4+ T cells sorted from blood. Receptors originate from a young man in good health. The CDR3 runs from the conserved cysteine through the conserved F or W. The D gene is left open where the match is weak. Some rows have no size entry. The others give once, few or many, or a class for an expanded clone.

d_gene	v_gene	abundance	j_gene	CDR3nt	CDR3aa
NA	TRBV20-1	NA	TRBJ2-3	TGCAGTGCTACCACGGGCCTTAGCCGGTATTTT	CSATTGLSRYF
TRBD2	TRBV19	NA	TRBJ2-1	TGTGCCAGTAGTATCGTAGCGGGAGTTGACAATGAGCAGTTCTTC	CASSIVAGVDNEQFF
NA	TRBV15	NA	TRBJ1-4	TGTGCCACCAGCAGAGATAGGGGGGGAGCGAGAGAAAAACTGTTTTTT	CATSRDRGGAREKLFF
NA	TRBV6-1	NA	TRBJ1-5	TGTGCCAGCAGGGAGCAGGGGTATAGCAATCAGCCCCAGCATTTT	CASREQGYSNQPQHF
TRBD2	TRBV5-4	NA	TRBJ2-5	TGTGCCAGCAGCTCCTCGACTAGCGGGGGGGCTCAGACCCAGTACTTC	CASSSSTSGGAQTQYF
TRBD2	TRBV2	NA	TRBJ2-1	TGTGCCAGCAGGGGGACTAGCTCCCTAGTATACAATGAGCAGTTCTTC	CASRGTSSLVYNEQFF
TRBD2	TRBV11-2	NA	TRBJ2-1	TGTGCCAGCAGCCCGCCCCGGGCGGGAGGGAGGATGAATGAGCAGTTCTTC	CASSPPRAGGRMNEQFF
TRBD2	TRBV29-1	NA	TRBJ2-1	TGCAGCGTTGTAATCAGCGGGAGGGCCCTTTGGGATGAGCAGTTCTTC	CSVVISGRALWDEQFF
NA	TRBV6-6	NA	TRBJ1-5	TGTGCCAGCAGTTACTCCATCAATCAGCCCCAGCATTTT	CASSYSINQPQHF
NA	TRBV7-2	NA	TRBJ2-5	TGTGCCAGCAGCCGTGGCGGCAGGGAGACCCAGTACTTC	CASSRGGRETQYF
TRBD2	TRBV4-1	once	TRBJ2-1	TGCGCCAGCAGCCAAGATCTTAGCGGGGGGTCACCCTACAATGAGCAGTTCTTC	CASSQDLSGGSPYNEQFF
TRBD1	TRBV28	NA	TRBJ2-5	TGTGCCAGCAGTTTATTCGGCAGGGGGCAAGAGACCCAGTACTTC	CASSLFGRGQETQYF
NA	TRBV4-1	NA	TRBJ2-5	TGCGCCAGCAGCCAAGTGGCCTTGGAGACCCAGTACTTC	CASSQVALETQYF
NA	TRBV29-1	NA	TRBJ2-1	TGCAGCGCCTCAGGGGTGCCCTACAATGAGCAGTTCTTC	CSASGVPYNEQFF
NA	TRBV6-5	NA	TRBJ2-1	TGTGCCAGCAGTTGGGGGACCAATGAGCAGTTCTTC	CASSWGTNEQFF
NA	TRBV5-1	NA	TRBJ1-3	TGCGCCAGCAGCTCGACGGGAGACTCTGGAAACACCATATATTTT	CASSSTGDSGNTIYF
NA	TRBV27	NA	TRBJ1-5	TGTGCCAGCTGGACAGTTAATCAGCCCCAGCATTTT	CASWTVNQPQHF
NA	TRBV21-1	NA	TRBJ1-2	TGTGCCAGCAGCAAATCTCAGGGCCTCAGGTATGGCTACACCTTC	CASSKSQGLRYGYTF
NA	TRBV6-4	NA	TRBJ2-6	TGTGCCAGCAGTCAATCTGGGGCCAACGTCCTGACTTTC	CASSQSGANVLTF
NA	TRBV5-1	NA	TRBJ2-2	TGCGCCAGCAGCGTGGAGGGGACCCTGAACACCGGGGAGCTGTTTTTT	CASSVEGTLNTGELFF
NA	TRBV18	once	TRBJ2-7	TGTGCCAGCTCACCGCTACAGGCCAGCTCCTACGAGCAGTACTTC	CASSPLQASSYEQYF
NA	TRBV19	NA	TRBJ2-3	TGTGCCAGTAGTACCCTGGCGCCGGATACGCAGTATTTT	CASSTLAPDTQYF
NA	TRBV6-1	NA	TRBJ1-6	TGTGCCAGCAGTGAAGGGCCAGTAGGTTCCTATAATTCACCCCTCCACTTT	CASSEGPVGSYNSPLHF
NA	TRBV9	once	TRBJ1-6	TGTGCCAGCAGCCCCGTAGGGGCAAATTCACCCCTCCACTTT	CASSPVGANSPLHF
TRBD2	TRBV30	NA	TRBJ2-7	TGTGCCTGGAAACCGGGACTAGCGGTATACGAGCAGTACTTC	CAWKPGLAVYEQYF
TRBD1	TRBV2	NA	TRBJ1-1	TGTGCCAGCACCGGACAGGGGATGGGCACTGAAGCTTTCTTT	CASTGQGMGTEAFF